A single sample gave rise to the 4 T cell receptor beta chains below, sequenced in a study of patients and donors after allogeneic stem cell transplantation. One entry per CDR3 protein results from TCRdb running MiXCR on the RT-PCR reads. This sample has roughly 940,000 distinct CDR3 sequences, with under 20% found just once. The sequenced sample consisted of blood, either unsorted or a sorted T cell fraction (not recorded which). The receptors here all came from a human donor who was either an allogeneic HSCT recipient or a stem cell or donor lymphocyte infusion donor (not recorded which). It is not recorded whose cells these are; they may come from a transplant donor.

This clonotype came up many times. The chain has TRBV20-1 and TRBJ2-1; D is ambiguous. This CDR3 is 12 amino acids long. V lost 6 bases and J lost 7, with 13 bases in between. Germline CDR1 and CDR2: DFQATT and SNEGSKA (reference sequence). CDR3 protein: CSAEDPLNEQFF. The CDR3, as DNA: TGCAGTGCCGAGGACCCATTAAATGAGCAGTTCTTC.

This clonotype was counted only a few times. The chain's CDR3 is CASSPSGVNEQFF. The CDR3 DNA reads TGTGCCAGCAGCCCCAGCGGGGTCAATGAGCAGTTCTTC. The rearrangement joins TRBV3-1 to TRBJ2-1, with 7 positions matching TRBD2. This CDR3 region has 13 residues. Looked up from germline, CDR1 is LGHDT and CDR2 is YNNKEL (reference sequence). Losses at the gene ends were 4 bases for V and 6 bases for J; bases not matched to a gene: 3.

This clonotype has more than one count but fewer than ten. This chain connects TRBV5-1 to TRBJ2-5; D possibly uses TRBD1 or TRBD2 (5 bases each). The V end was cut by 4 bases, the J end by 3 bases, with 13 bases between. Germline V CDR1 and CDR2: SGHRS, YFSETQ. The CDR3 runs to 14 residues. The CDR3 spells CASSDQGVKETQYF. CDR3 bases: TGCGCCAGCAGCGATCAGGGAGTCAAAGAGACCCAGTACTTC.

This clonotype was detected only a few times. The chain carries TRBV5-1 and TRBJ2-1; unclear D gene. Trimming removed 2 bases from V and 4 bases from J, with 10 bases in between. Per the germline V gene, CDR1 is SGHRS and CDR2 is YFSETQ. This CDR3 comprises 14 residues. This CDR3 is CASSFSSLYNEQFF. DNA of the CDR3: TGCGCCAGCAGCTTTTCCAGTCTATACAATGAGCAGTTCTTC.